This TCR beta chain was documented in a study of CD8+ T cells in alopecia areata. Sequencing used cDNA as its template, made by extracting RNA and reverse transcribing it. Sequencing used immunoSEQ multiplex PCR; TCRdb keeps in-frame clones, though not all of them. The data hold 93,000 or so clones, with approximately 84% observed a single time. The treatment was: oral pan-JAK inhibitor, 5-10 mg twice daily. This specimen was CD8+ T cells sorted from blood, taken between weeks 30 and 35, from a patient treated with tofacitinib. The sequence derives from a human donor with alopecia areata.

CDR3 sequence reads: CASSTGTSASNEQFF. Here the CDR3 DNA reads TGTGCCAGTAGTACCGGGACTAGCGCGTCAAATGAGCAGTTCTTC. J is TRBJ2-1 and V is TRBV19, with TRBD2 matching 10 bases. V dropped 4 bases and J dropped 7; count of bases not matched to a gene: 7. Per germline, CDR1 LNHDA and CDR2 SQIVND (reference sequence). The CDR3 has 15 residues.